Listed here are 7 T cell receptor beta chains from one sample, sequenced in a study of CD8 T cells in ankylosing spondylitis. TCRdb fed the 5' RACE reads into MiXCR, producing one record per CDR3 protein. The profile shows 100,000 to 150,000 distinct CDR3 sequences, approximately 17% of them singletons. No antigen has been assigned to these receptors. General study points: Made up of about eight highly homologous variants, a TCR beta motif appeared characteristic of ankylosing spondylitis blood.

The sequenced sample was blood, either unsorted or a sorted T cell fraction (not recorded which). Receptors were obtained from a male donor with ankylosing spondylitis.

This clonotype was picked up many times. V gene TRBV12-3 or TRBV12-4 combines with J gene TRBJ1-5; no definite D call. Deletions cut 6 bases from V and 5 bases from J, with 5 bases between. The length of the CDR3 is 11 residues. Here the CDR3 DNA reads TGTGCCAGCAGGAGAGATCAGCCCCAGCATTTT. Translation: CASRRDQPQHF.

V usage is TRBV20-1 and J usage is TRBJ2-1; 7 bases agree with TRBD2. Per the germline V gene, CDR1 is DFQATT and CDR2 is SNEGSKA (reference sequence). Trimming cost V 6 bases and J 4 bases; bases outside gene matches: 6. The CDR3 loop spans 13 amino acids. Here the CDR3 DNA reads TGCAGTGCCATTGGGGGAGGGTACAATGAGCAGTTCTTC. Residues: CSAIGGGYNEQFF.

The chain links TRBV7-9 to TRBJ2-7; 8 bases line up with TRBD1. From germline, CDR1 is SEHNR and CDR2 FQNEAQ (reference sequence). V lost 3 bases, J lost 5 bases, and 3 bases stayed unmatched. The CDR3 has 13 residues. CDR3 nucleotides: TGTGCCAGCAGCTTCGGACAGGGAAACGAGCAGTACTTC. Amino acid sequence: CASSFGQGNEQYF. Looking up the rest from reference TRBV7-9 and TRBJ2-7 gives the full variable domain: DTGVSQNPRHKITKRGQNVTFRCDPISEHNRLYWYRQTLGQGPEFLTYFQNEAQLEKSRLLSDRFSAERPKGSFSTLEIQRTEQGDSAMYLCASSFGQGNEQYFGPGTRLTVT.

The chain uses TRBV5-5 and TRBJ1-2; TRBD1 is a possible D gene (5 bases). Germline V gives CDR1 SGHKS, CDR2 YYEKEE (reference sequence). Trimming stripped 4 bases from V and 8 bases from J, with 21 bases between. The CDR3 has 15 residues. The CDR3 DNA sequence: TGTGCCAGCAGCCACTACCTAGGGGACTACGCCGGCTACACCTTC. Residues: CASSHYLGDYAGYTF. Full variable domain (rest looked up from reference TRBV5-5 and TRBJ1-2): DAGVTQSPTHLIKTRGQQVTLRCSPISGHKSVSWYQQVLGQGPQFIFQYYEKEERGRGNFPDRFSARQFPNYSSELNVNALLLGDSALYLCASSHYLGDYAGYTFGSGTRLTVV.

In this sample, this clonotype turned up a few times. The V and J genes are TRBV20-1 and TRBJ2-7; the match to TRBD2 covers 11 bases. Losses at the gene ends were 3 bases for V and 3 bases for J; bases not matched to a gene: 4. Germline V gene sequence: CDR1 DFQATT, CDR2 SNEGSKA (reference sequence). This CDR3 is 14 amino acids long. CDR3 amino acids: CSASGTSGFYEQYF. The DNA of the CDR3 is TGCAGTGCTAGCGGGACTAGCGGCTTCTACGAGCAGTACTTC.

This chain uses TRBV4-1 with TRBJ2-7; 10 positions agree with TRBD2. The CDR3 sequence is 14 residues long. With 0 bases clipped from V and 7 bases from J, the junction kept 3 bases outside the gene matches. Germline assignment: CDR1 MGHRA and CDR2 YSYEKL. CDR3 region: CASSQEELAGEQYF. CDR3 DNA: TGCGCCAGCAGCCAAGAGGAACTAGCGGGGGAGCAGTACTTC.

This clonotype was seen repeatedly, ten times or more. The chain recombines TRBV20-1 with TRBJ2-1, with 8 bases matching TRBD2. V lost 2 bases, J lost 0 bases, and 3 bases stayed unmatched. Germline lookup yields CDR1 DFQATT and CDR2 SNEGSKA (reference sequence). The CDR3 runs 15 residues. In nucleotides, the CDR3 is TGCAGTGCTAGATCCGGGACTAGCTCCTACAATGAGCAGTTCTTC. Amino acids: CSARSGTSSYNEQFF.